Below, one TCR beta chain is given with its context. Here immunoSEQ multiplex PCR was the method, and the copy in TCRdb shows in-frame clones only, minus some. The sample has about 280,000 clones; about 89% are singletons. This sample was taken from a study of Ad26.COV2.S vaccination and SARS-CoV-2 variants. Study as a whole: Donor was in the COV1001 Ad26.COV2.S trial arm.

The treatment here: around 19 received Ad26.COV2.S at low or high dose, single or two shots; about 5 received placebo; per-sample allocation not given. The samples date from day 63 after the first vaccine or placebo injection. The CDR3 loop spans 14 amino acids. Germline CDR1 SGHTA, CDR2 FQGNSA. The germline V and J ends were trimmed by 5 bases and 1 base, with 11 bases remaining between them. The sequence was obtained from a person between 18 and 65 years old who received the Ad26.COV2.S COVID-19 vaccine or a placebo. The V gene is TRBV7-2, the J gene TRBJ2-5, with a tentative D call TRBD1 (5 bases). The sample in question was peripheral blood, obtained in a trial of Ad26.COV2.S vaccine versus placebo. CDR3: CASSPRQGQETQYF. CDR3 nucleotide sequence: TGTGCCAGCAGCCCTAGGCAGGGCCAAGAGACCCAGTACTTC.